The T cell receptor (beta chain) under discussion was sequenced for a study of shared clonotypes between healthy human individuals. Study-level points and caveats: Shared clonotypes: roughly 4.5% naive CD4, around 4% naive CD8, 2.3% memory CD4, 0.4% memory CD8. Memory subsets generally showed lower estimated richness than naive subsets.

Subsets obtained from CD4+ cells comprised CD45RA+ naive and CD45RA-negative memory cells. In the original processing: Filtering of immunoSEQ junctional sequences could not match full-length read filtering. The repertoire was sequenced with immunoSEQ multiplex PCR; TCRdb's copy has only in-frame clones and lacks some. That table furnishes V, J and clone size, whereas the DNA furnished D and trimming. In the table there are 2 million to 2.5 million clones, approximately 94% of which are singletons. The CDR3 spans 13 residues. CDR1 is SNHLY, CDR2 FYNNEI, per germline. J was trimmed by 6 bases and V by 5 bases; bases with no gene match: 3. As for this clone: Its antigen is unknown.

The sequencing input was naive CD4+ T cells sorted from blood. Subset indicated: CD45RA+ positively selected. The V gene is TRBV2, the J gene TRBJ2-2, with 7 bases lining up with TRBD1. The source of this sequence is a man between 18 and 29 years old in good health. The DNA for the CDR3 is TGTGCCAGCAGTTTTGGACAGGCCGGGGAGCTGTTTTTT. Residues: CASSFGQAGELFF.